This record looks at one T cell receptor beta chain sequence and its context. What it binds is unknown. The Oncomine TCR Beta short-read assay sequenced DNA from cultured CD4+ T cells. Genomic DNA was isolated from CD4+ T cells that had been cultured. TCRdb itself ran the PCR reads through MiXCR, one entry per CDR3 protein. There are more than 9,500 distinct CDR3 sequences in the sample; 35% to 45% occur only once, and 23% lies in the top ten. The germline V gene has CDR1 SEHNR and CDR2 FQNEAQ (reference sequence). The V end was cut by 5 bases, the J end by 8 bases, with 18 bases between. This CDR3 has 14 amino acids. The data were obtained in a study of vaccination and CD4 T cells after COVID-19. Regarding the study as a whole: Reactive clonotype counts went from median 21 after infection to 35 to 45 after vaccination, nonsignificantly.

Treatment here: roughly ten-day PBMC culture with coronavirus spike peptide pools or control peptides (ViraFEST assay). For ViraFEST, peptide pools expanded antigen-specific T cells, after which the TCRs were sequenced. On days 3 and 7, half the medium was swapped for fresh IL-2-containing medium. The sequencing input was cultured CD4+ T cells from blood. The receptor's source is a human donor with COVID-19. This chain links TRBV7-9 with TRBJ1-2; D possibly corresponds to TRBD1 (5 bases). CDR3 amino acids: CASSTPGGFWGYTF. CDR3 coding DNA: TGTGCCAGCAGCACCCCCGGGGGGTTTTGGGGCTACACCTTC. The whole variable domain, remainder taken from reference TRBV7-9 and TRBJ1-2, is DTGVSQNPRHKITKRGQNVTFRCDPISEHNRLYWYRQTLGQGPEFLTYFQNEAQLEKSRLLSDRFSAERPKGSFSTLEIQRTEQGDSAMYLCASSTPGGFWGYTFGSGTRLTVV.